Sequencing of this T cell receptor beta chain was carried out in a study of CD8 T cells in Susac syndrome. CDR3 length equals 16 residues. The germline gives CDR1 MGHDK, CDR2 SYGVNS. The V gene lost 0 bases and the J gene lost 7 bases, with 18 bases spanning the gap. About 0.5 to 1 ug RNA was reverse transcribed with random hexamers. Each CDR3 protein gets one entry after TCRdb re-called the immunoSEQ multiplex PCR reads with MiXCR. The sample has 110,000 or so distinct CDR3 sequences; 93% are singletons. The sequenced sample was CD4+ T cells from PBMCs. The J gene is TRBJ1-2, the V gene TRBV25-1; unclear D gene. This receptor was identified in a human donor with multiple sclerosis. The CDR3 here is CASSEYTSGERVGYTF. The CDR3 region has the DNA TGTGCCAGCAGTGAATATACGAGCGGGGAAAGGGTTGGCTACACCTTC.